This TCR beta chain was profiled in a study of blood T cell repertoires in COVID-19. The CDR3 is 12 amino acids. The germline CDR1 and CDR2 sequences are SGHVS and FQNEAQ. The V end lost 5 bases, the J end lost 8 bases, and 12 bases lay between the germline ends. Original handling: Amplifying reference gene primers gave estimates of nucleated cell counts. The method was immunoSEQ multiplex PCR; TCRdb's version includes in-frame clones alone and lacks a portion of them. V and J calls and clone size are as listed in that table; D and trimming were resolved from the DNA. The sample holds some 33,000 clones; approximately 90% are singletons and the top ten take 20%.

The chain combines TRBV7-8 with TRBJ1-2; D might be TRBD1 (5 bases). The receptor comes from a man aged 55 to 69 with acute or convalescent COVID-19. The sequenced sample consisted of peripheral blood. CDR3 nucleotides: TGTGCCAGCAGCCCCAGTTCAGGGGGCTACACCTTC. This translates into CASSPSSGGYTF.